Shown below are 19 T cell receptor beta chains from a single sample sequenced in a study of blood T cell repertoires in COVID-19. Repertoires were generated with immunoSEQ multiplex PCR, while TCRdb's copy carries only in-frame clones and drops some. The table has about 230,000 clones, 70% to 90% seen once. The sequenced sample consisted of peripheral blood. The origin of the receptors is a man aged 25 to 45 with COVID-19, enrolled during active disease.

This chain joins TRBV9 and TRBJ2-7, with TRBD1 matching over 9 bases. J lost 2 bases, V lost 0 bases, and 9 bases had no gene match. The CDR3 sequence is 17 residues long. Germline values: CDR1 SGDLS, CDR2 YYNGEE. The CDR3 loop reads CASSVAGRQGVTYEQYF. In DNA, the CDR3 is TGTGCCAGCAGCGTAGCCGGTCGACAGGGGGTAACCTACGAGCAGTACTTC.

The rearrangement links TRBV24-1 to TRBJ1-5; TRBD1 matches at 7 bases. The CDR3 totals 16 residues. Germline V gene data show CDR1 as KGHDR and CDR2 as SFDVKD. V trimming: 3 bases; J trimming: 1 base; junction bases outside the gene matches: 5. The CDR3 loop reads CATSDNQGESNQPQHF. CDR3 in DNA: TGTGCCACCAGTGATAATCAGGGGGAGAGCAATCAGCCCCAGCATTTT.

This chain uses TRBV7-3 with TRBJ2-3; TRBD2 agrees at 7 bases. J gave up 5 bases and V 2 bases, and 7 bases lay outside the gene matches. Germline lookup yields CDR1 SGHTA and CDR2 FQGTGA. This CDR3 region has 15 residues. As DNA, the CDR3 is TGTGCCAGCAGCTTAGGCGGGAGTGAGGTAGATACGCAGTATTTT. This translates into CASSLGGSEVDTQYF. Full variable domain (remainder filled in from reference TRBV7-3 and TRBJ2-3): GAGVSQTPSNKVTEKGKYVELRCDPISGHTALYWYRQSLGQGPEFLIYFQGTGAADDSGLPNDRFFAVRPEGSVSTLKIQRTERGDSAVYLCASSLGGSEVDTQYFGPGTRLTVL.

This sequence joins TRBV7-9 and TRBJ1-1; a possible D gene is TRBD1 (5 bases). This CDR3 spans 11 amino acids. V was pared by 2 bases and J by 7 bases, with 5 bases between. Germline V lookup: CDR1 SEHNR, CDR2 FQNEAQ (reference sequence). CDR3 sequence: CASSLTGEAFF. CDR3 coding DNA: TGTGCCAGCAGCTTAACAGGTGAAGCTTTCTTT.

This clone has a single count. The V call is TRBV9, the J call TRBJ1-3; D not certain. This CDR3 spans 14 amino acids. Deletions cut 4 bases from V and 1 base from J, with 9 bases between. The germline CDR1 and CDR2 sequences are SGDLS and YYNGEE. The chain's CDR3 is CASSPSGSGNTIYF. In nucleotides, the CDR3 is TGTGCCAGCAGCCCCTCGGGGTCTGGAAACACCATATATTTT.

This chain's CDR3 is CASSQGTSGGEVDEQFF. For the CDR3, the DNA is TGTGCCAGCAGCCAAGGAACTAGCGGGGGGGAGGTGGATGAGCAGTTCTTC. V usage is TRBV3-1 (or the pseudogene TRBV3-2) and J usage is TRBJ2-1; 13 nucleotides align to TRBD2. Germline V gene data show CDR1 as LGHDT and CDR2 as YNNKEL (reference sequence). The V and J ends lost 1 base and 8 bases, in that order; junction bases with no gene match: 8. The CDR3 length is 17 residues.

The gene calls are TRBV25-1 and TRBJ1-1, with D possibly matching TRBD1 (5 bases). CDR1 and CDR2 (germline): MGHDK, SYGVNS. Trimming pared 4 bases from V and 0 bases from J, leaving 9 bases between. There are 14 residues in the CDR3. CDR3 protein: CASSVWGVNTEAFF. The CDR3 region has the DNA TGTGCCAGCAGTGTATGGGGGGTGAACACTGAAGCTTTCTTT.

The V call is TRBV10-3, the J call TRBJ2-1, with a tentative D call TRBD2 (6 bases). Germline V gene data show CDR1 as ENHRY and CDR2 as SYGVKD. V was trimmed by 7 bases and J by 5 bases, leaving 12 bases between them. The length of the CDR3 is 13 residues. As DNA, the CDR3 is TGTGCCATCACTCGGGACTCGAACAATGAGCAGTTCTTC. Its translation: CAITRDSNNEQFF.

V usage is TRBV28 and J usage is TRBJ2-1; 8 bases line up with TRBD2. J was trimmed by 3 bases and V by 3 bases; bases with no gene match: 7. The CDR3 covers 16 residues. Germline V lookup: CDR1 MDHEN, CDR2 SYDVKM. The CDR3 region is CASSFGGEVFYNEQFF. CDR3 nucleotide sequence: TGTGCCAGCAGTTTCGGGGGGGAGGTATTCTACAATGAGCAGTTCTTC.

This sequence joins TRBV27 and TRBJ1-2, with D perhaps matching TRBD1 (6 bases). Trimming shortened V by 3 bases and J by 8 bases, and 16 bases separated the two germline ends. This CDR3 has 14 amino acids. Germline V CDR1 and CDR2: MNHEY, SMNVEV (reference sequence). This CDR3 reads CASSLKDRTGGYTF. The CDR3 DNA is TGTGCCAGCAGTTTGAAGGACAGAACGGGAGGCTACACCTTC.

V gene TRBV27 combines with J gene TRBJ2-7; D gene ambiguous. V was shortened by 10 bases and J by 6 bases, with 13 bases between the two germline ends. The CDR3 loop spans 11 amino acids. From germline, CDR1 is MNHEY and CDR2 SMNVEV (reference sequence). CDR3 sequence (DNA): TGTGCCACCGAATTCAGGCGCGAGCAGTACTTC. It encodes CATEFRREQYF.

This CDR3 reads CAWTGDDSYGYTF. Here the CDR3 DNA reads TGTGCCTGGACAGGGGATGATTCCTATGGCTACACCTTC. This sequence joins TRBV30 and TRBJ1-2; D perhaps matches TRBD1 (6 bases). The V end lost 4 bases, the J end lost 4 bases, and 13 bases lay between the germline ends. The germline gives CDR1 GTSNPN, CDR2 SVGIG (reference sequence). This CDR3 has 13 residues.

The chain recombines TRBV5-1 with TRBJ2-7; 7 positions agree with TRBD1. Germline V gene sequence: CDR1 SGHRS, CDR2 YFSETQ. This CDR3 contains 16 residues. V was clipped by 4 bases and J by 3 bases; unmatched bases: 13. In DNA form, the CDR3 reads TGCGCCAGCAGCCCTCGACAGGGTACCCTGGACTACGAGCAGTACTTC. It is translated as CASSPRQGTLDYEQYF.

This clone came up a few times. The junction differs from germline at one of its ends, possibly a read error. The chain has TRBV6-6 and TRBJ2-7; a possible D gene is TRBD2 (5 bases). This CDR3 comprises 12 residues. The germline V gene encodes CDR1 MNHNY and CDR2 SVGAGI (reference sequence). Here the CDR3 DNA reads TGTGCCAGCAGTTACTCGCGGGCGGATCCGCACTTC. Translating it yields CASSYSRADPHF.

This sequence joins TRBV5-1 and TRBJ2-7; 8 nucleotides agree with TRBD1. CDR3 size: 15 residues. Germline assignment: CDR1 SGHRS and CDR2 YFSETQ. The V and J ends lost 4 bases and 3 bases, in that order; junction bases with no gene match: 9. CDR3 sequence: CASSPRQGTRYEQYF. The DNA of the CDR3 is TGCGCCAGCAGCCCGAGACAGGGGACTCGCTACGAGCAGTACTTC.

This chain joins TRBV19 and TRBJ1-2; 9 bases align to TRBD1. Trimming removed 10 bases from V and 3 bases from J; junction bases left unmatched: 6. This CDR3 has 13 amino acids. Germline V gene sequence: CDR1 LNHDA, CDR2 SQIVND (reference sequence). As DNA, the CDR3 is TGTGCCACCGAGGGACAGGGTCACTATGGCTACACCTTC. Amino acids: CATEGQGHYGYTF.

This clone was detected a few times. The CDR3 protein is CASTSYPGTLGTEAFF. CDR3 nucleotide sequence: TGTGCCAGTACTTCCTACCCGGGAACTTTGGGCACTGAAGCTTTCTTT. V gene TRBV19 combines with J gene TRBJ1-1; D not resolved. V lost 7 bases and J lost 4, with 22 bases in between. CDR1 and CDR2 from the germline V gene are LNHDA and SQIVND (reference sequence). The CDR3 spans 16 residues.

The J gene is TRBJ2-3, the V gene TRBV20-1; no reliable D call. The CDR3 runs to 11 residues. Trimming cost V 3 bases and J 1 base, with 2 bases left between them. Germline CDR1 DFQATT, CDR2 SNEGSKA (reference sequence). The CDR3 sequence is CSASGTDTQYF. The DNA of the CDR3 is TGCAGTGCTAGCGGCACAGATACGCAGTATTTT.

This clone appeared a few times. V and J are TRBV7-8 and TRBJ1-5, with unresolved D. This CDR3 is built from 16 residues. Germline V CDR1 and CDR2: SGHVS, FQNEAQ. Between the trimmed V and J ends, which lost 0 bases and 0 bases, there was a span of 9 bases. This CDR3 reads CASSLARHLSNQPQHF. DNA of the CDR3: TGTGCCAGCAGCTTAGCGAGGCACCTTAGCAATCAGCCCCAGCATTTT.